The 8 T cell receptor beta chains in this list originate from one sample, sequenced in a study of shared clonotypes between healthy human individuals. The naive CD8 fraction comprised CD45RO-negative cells positively selected for CCR7 and excluded terminally differentiated effector memory CD45RA+ cells. Here immunoSEQ multiplex PCR was the method, and the copy in TCRdb shows in-frame clones only, minus some. The sample lists nearly 2 million clones, just under 95% occurring once. The sample was naive CD8+ T cells sorted from blood. The receptors shown here come from a man between 18 and 35 years old in good health.

The chain joins TRBV7-8 to TRBJ2-3; D unclear. Per germline, CDR1 SGHVS and CDR2 FQNEAQ. Trimming removed 2 bases from V and 1 base from J, with 10 bases in between. The CDR3 spans 15 residues. CDR3 loop: CASSLLGPGTDTQYF. The DNA for the CDR3 is TGTGCCAGCAGCTTATTAGGGCCCGGCACAGATACGCAGTATTTT.

The V gene is TRBV4-1, the J gene TRBJ1-6, with D tentatively TRBD1 (6 bases). Trimming removed 6 bases from V and 0 bases from J, with 12 bases in between. The CDR3 is 16 residues long. Germline CDR1 and CDR2: MGHRA and YSYEKL. The CDR3 nucleotides are TGCGCCAGCAGTCCCACAGGGAGCTCCTATAATTCACCCCTCCACTTT. It yields the protein CASSPTGSSYNSPLHF.

The chain joins TRBV18 to TRBJ1-1, with D unresolved. V lost 3 bases and J 1 base, leaving 12 bases between the germline ends. CDR1 and CDR2 from the germline V gene are KGHSH and LQKENI. This CDR3 contains 15 residues. CDR3 sequence reads: CASSPLNTENTEAFF. CDR3 DNA sequence: TGTGCCAGCTCACCCTTAAATACAGAGAACACTGAAGCTTTCTTT.

V usage is TRBV7-9 and J usage is TRBJ2-7; 7 nucleotides match TRBD2. Trimming removed 5 bases from V and 4 bases from J; junction bases left unmatched: 11. The V gene's germline CDR1 is SEHNR and CDR2 FQNEAQ (reference sequence). This CDR3 is 15 amino acids long. CDR3 nucleotides: TGTGCCAGCAGCGGTGGGTGGGGAGGGGAATACGAGCAGTACTTC. Protein product: CASSGGWGGEYEQYF.

With regard to this clone: Additional DNA sequences in this sample encode the identical CDR3. CDR3: CASSLALGLSYEQYF. Here the CDR3 DNA reads TGTGCCAGCAGCTTAGCGCTGGGACTGTCGTACGAGCAGTACTTC. The J gene is TRBJ2-7, the V gene TRBV7-9; weak D call: TRBD2 (6 bases). Trimming left V 0 bases short and J 4 bases short, with 13 bases between. The CDR3 covers 15 residues. CDR1 is SEHNR and CDR2 is FQNEAQ in the germline V gene (reference sequence). Supplemented by reference TRBV7-9 and TRBJ2-7, the full variable domain reads DTGVSQNPRHKITKRGQNVTFRCDPISEHNRLYWYRQTLGQGPEFLTYFQNEAQLEKSRLLSDRFSAERPKGSFSTLEIQRTEQGDSAMYLCASSLALGLSYEQYFGPGTRLTVT.

A word on this clone: This sample includes further DNA sequences coding for the same CDR3. The chain couples TRBV6-5 to TRBJ2-7; 9 bases match TRBD2. CDR1 and CDR2 (germline): MNHEY, SVGAGI. V gave up 2 bases and J gave up 5 bases; unmatched junction bases: 4. This CDR3 spans 14 amino acids. The chain's CDR3 is CASSYVIAGDEQYF. DNA for the CDR3: TGTGCCAGCAGTTACGTAATAGCGGGGGACGAGCAGTACTTC.

The chain is built from TRBV6-1 and TRBJ2-6, with 8 bases identical to TRBD1. V dropped 8 bases and J dropped 3; count of bases not matched to a gene: 3. CDR3 size: 14 residues. Per the germline V gene, CDR1 is MNHNS and CDR2 is SASEGT. CDR3 region: CASPGGFGANVLTF. CDR3 sequence (DNA): TGTGCCAGCCCAGGGGGCTTTGGGGCCAACGTCCTGACTTTC.

The chain is built from TRBV19 and TRBJ2-1; TRBD2 matches at 12 bases. Germline V lookup: CDR1 LNHDA, CDR2 SQIVND (reference sequence). CDR3 size: 13 residues. J lost 3 bases, V lost 11 bases, and 2 bases had no gene match. CDR3 residues: CAGLAGYYNEQFF. CDR3 bases: TGTGCCGGACTAGCGGGGTACTACAATGAGCAGTTCTTC.